A single T cell receptor beta chain is shown here with its context. The antigen is not known. The germline V gene has CDR1 LGHNA and CDR2 YNFKEQ. The CDR3 is 17 residues long. V lost 1 base to trimming and J lost 4 bases, with 19 bases between them. A minimum of 6.5 million PBMCs was isolated per sample. The sample originates from a study of blood T cells in healthy people across ages. Whole-study context: About one barcoded TCR beta cDNA was captured per two T cells.

Study results and limitations: More naive CD4+ cells and higher diversity marked long-lived donors relative to aged donors.

Next came a second PCR, run for about 6 to 11 cycles, which used a sample-barcoded 5' primer along with a J-beta primer mix. Unique molecular identifiers of 12 random nucleotides labeled each cDNA. From the 5' RACE reads, TCRdb called clonotypes with MiXCR, one entry per CDR3 protein. In the table there are 780,000 or so distinct CDR3 sequences, 40% to 65% of which are singletons. This chain connects TRBV4-2 to TRBJ1-1; D possibly corresponds to TRBD1 (5 bases). The specimen sequenced was blood. This TCR was sampled from a man older than 75 in good health. The CDR3 DNA reads TGTGCCAGCAGCCAAGCTCCCGGACAAGCAGGTTCCACTGAAGCTTTCTTT. It is translated as CASSQAPGQAGSTEAFF.